The clone carrying this T cell receptor beta chain was detected many times. Its antigen remains unidentified. The CDR3 is made up of 17 amino acids. V shed 0 bases, J shed 5 bases, and the junction held 9 bases outside the gene matches. CDR1 and CDR2 from the germline V gene are DFQATT and SNEGSKA (reference sequence). From the 5' RACE reads, TCRdb called clonotypes with MiXCR, one entry per CDR3 protein. The sample yields 280,000 or so distinct CDR3 sequences, roughly 8.7% seen once. This specimen comes from a study of T cells after yellow fever vaccination. Study information: Libraries from low-cell-number fractions were prepared with the SMART-Seq v4 Ultra Low Input RNA kit. Study-level results: Some clonotypes, a small share, were shared between CD4 and CD8 compartments. Researchers report a weaker secondary response that nonetheless peaked faster, day 5 versus 15. At approximately 95% for CD4 and 70% to 90% for CD8, most primary-vaccination clones showed up again after the booster.

This receptor was taken from a man between 18 and 29 years old who received the YFV17D yellow fever vaccine. The source material was CD4+ T cells sorted from PBMCs, sampled 5 days after the yellow fever booster vaccination. The V gene is TRBV20-1, the J gene TRBJ2-2; 10 nucleotides match TRBD1. CDR3 in amino acids: CSARDRVGTGVTGELFF. In nucleotides, the CDR3 is TGCAGTGCTAGAGATCGGGTCGGGACAGGGGTGACCGGGGAGCTGTTTTTT.